This note documents a single T cell receptor (beta chain) sequence. Its antigen is still unknown. Base qualities are missing; no much larger clone stands one base away. V is trimmed back by 6 bases and J by 11 bases, and the junction contains 6 bases that no gene match accounts for. From the germline V gene (reference sequence), CDR1 is MNHNY and CDR2 is SVGAGI. From cysteine to phenylalanine, the CDR3 is 11 amino acids long. Just CDR3 DNA is preserved here, 33 bases in frame from base 1. This sample is drawn from a study of blood T cell repertoires in COVID-19 (dated by TCRdb to the early 2020s). Background for the entire study: The collaborator samples originated in the United States, Italy and Spain and spanned the acute and convalescent phases of COVID-19. The material from the prospective study consisted of cDNA or gDNA derived from T cells, B-cell-depleted T cells, or PBMCs. Deeply sampled blood TCRbeta repertoires from subjects exposed to, actively infected with, or recovered from COVID-19 were included in the dataset. The repertoires were released in a freely available public database intended as a resource for research on the immune response to SARS-CoV-2. Samples came from the ongoing ImmuneRACE study (first 160 participants) plus 1,254 subjects from 6 global collaborators. The sample metadata nearly always contained a de-identified subject ID, COVID-19 status, age in years and sex. Where available, HLA class I and class II types were obtained from metadata supplied by the sample provider rather than from assay-based typing.

Beyond this particular receptor, the publication reports: How much clinical and demographic metadata was included differed by source and by participant, and the metadata was provided uncurated.

The immunoSEQ Assay, a bias-controlled multiplex PCR, was used to amplify TCRbeta CDR3 regions from genomic DNA. As for the authors' bioinformatics: Nucleated cell counts per sample were estimated from amplification of reference gene primers within the assay. To quantify the absolute abundance of each unique TCRbeta CDR3 rearrangement, sequence reads were collapsed and filtered. Productive Simpson clonality was computed per sample as the square root of Simpson's diversity index over productive rearrangements. In its TCRdb copy, this immuneACCESS table keeps in-frame sequences only and misses some clones. Where compared with another copy, unresolved V genes explain less than half of these, and the others have no known cause. V and J calls and clone size are given by that table; D and trimming were obtained from the DNA. Across this sample there are approximately 96,000 clones, with 70% to 90% seen only once. The ten most abundant clones make up 2.9% of the sample.

The collaborating institutions used their own protocols to collect whole blood in K2EDTA tubes. Collaborator samples were shipped for TCRbeta analysis as frozen whole blood, isolated PBMCs, or DNA extracted from either sample type. This TCR came from a woman aged 80 or over with acute or convalescent COVID-19. Sequencing input: peripheral blood. The chain uses TRBV6-6 and TRBJ1-1, with TRBD1 identical over 7 junction bases. In nucleotide form, the sequence is TGTGCCAGCAGGAGACAGGGTTCGGCTTTCTTT. This is translated as CASRRQGSAFF.